The table lists the clone carrying this T cell receptor beta chain with a count of one. This entry comes from a study of blood T cell repertoires in COVID-19. Study at large: Specimens from acute and convalescent COVID-19 originated in the United States, Italy and Spain.

The CDR3 extends over 17 amino acids. Per germline, CDR1 MNHEY and CDR2 SVGEGT. The germline V and J ends were trimmed by 2 bases and 6 bases, with 20 bases remaining between them. As originally analysed: Quantification of nucleated cells was approximated via reference gene primer amplification. Assay: immunoSEQ multiplex PCR; the TCRdb copy retains only in-frame clones and omits some. From that table come the V and J calls and clone size; the DNA was used to work out D and trimming. In the table there are tens of thousands of clones, about 74% of which are singletons. Followed longitudinally, the Seattle patients had been enrolled during active infection.

This TCR was sampled from a man aged 70-80 years with COVID-19, enrolled during active disease. The chain carries TRBV6-2 or TRBV6-3 and TRBJ2-1; weak D call: TRBD1 (6 bases). The sample comprised peripheral blood. Written as DNA, the CDR3 is TGTGCCAGCAGTTACAAGAGGGGGACCACGGGCGCCAATGAGCAGTTCTTC. Translation gives CASSYKRGTTGANEQFF.